One sample yielded the 21 T cell receptor beta chains listed below, sequenced in a study of blood T cell repertoires in COVID-19. Profiled with immunoSEQ multiplex PCR; TCRdb holds only in-frame clones, not every one. This sample has 130,000 to 150,000 clones; about 83% occur once, and the top ten carry less than 10%. Input material: peripheral blood. These receptors originate from a woman aged 50 to 65 with active or convalescent COVID-19.

V is TRBV5-6 and J is TRBJ1-5; 7 nucleotides line up with TRBD1. Trimming cost V 0 bases and J 5 bases; bases outside gene matches: 5. The CDR3 length is 15 residues. Germline V gene sequence: CDR1 SGHDT, CDR2 YYEEEE. CDR3 nucleotide sequence: TGTGCCAGCAGCTTGGGGACAGGTACCTATCAGCCCCAGCATTTT. Its translation: CASSLGTGTYQPQHF.

This chain uses TRBV7-2 with TRBJ2-1, with 7 bases that match TRBD1. V lost 5 bases to trimming and J lost 13 bases; unmatched junction nucleotides: 17. The CDR3 is 15 amino acids. CDR1 SGHTA and CDR2 FQGNSA come from the germline V gene. CDR3 region: CASSRRRSGQVEQFF. The CDR3, as DNA: TGTGCCAGCAGCCGCAGAAGATCAGGACAGGTCGAACAGTTCTTC.

The chain is built from TRBV5-4 and TRBJ2-3; TRBD1 aligns across 12 bases. The CDR3 is made up of 15 amino acids. V lost 4 bases, J lost 6 bases, and 6 bases stayed unmatched. The germline gives CDR1 SGHNT, CDR2 YYREEE (reference sequence). CDR3 protein: CASSPGTGGGDTQYF. CDR3 in DNA: TGTGCCAGCAGCCCGGGGACAGGGGGCGGGGATACGCAGTATTTT.

This chain links TRBV7-6 with TRBJ2-2; 7 bases are shared with TRBD2. Germline CDR1 SGHVS, CDR2 FNYEAQ. This CDR3 region has 16 residues. V lost 3 bases, J lost 5 bases, and 9 bases stayed unmatched. For the CDR3, the DNA is TGTGCCAGCAGCTTCGGGGCGGGAGTCCTAACCGGGGAGCTGTTTTTT. Translation gives CASSFGAGVLTGELFF.

In its sample, this clone was seen many times. This rearrangement joins TRBV6-5 to TRBJ1-2; 7 bases align to TRBD1. From germline, CDR1 is MNHEY and CDR2 SVGAGI. This CDR3 is 14 amino acids long. V trimming: 5 bases; J trimming: 1 base; junction bases outside the gene matches: 4. The DNA of the CDR3 is TGTGCCAGCAGTCTAAACAGGGGTAACTATGGCTACACCTTC. Residues: CASSLNRGNYGYTF.

The chain is built from TRBV30 and TRBJ1-1; weak D call: TRBD1 (5 bases). The CDR3 loop spans 11 amino acids. Trimming removed 5 bases at V and 5 bases at J, with 9 bases between. Germline values: CDR1 GTSNPN, CDR2 SVGIG (reference sequence). The CDR3 DNA reads TGTGCCTGGGCAGGGAGGACTGAAGCTTTCTTT. It codes for CAWAGRTEAFF. Full variable domain (remainder filled in from reference TRBV30 and TRBJ1-1): SQTIHQWPATLVQPVGSPLSLECTVEGTSNPNLYWYRQAAGRGLQLLFYSVGIGQISSEVPQNLSASRPQDRQFILSSKKLLLSDSGFYLCAWAGRTEAFFGQGTRLTVV.

This chain uses TRBV28 with TRBJ2-7; 9 bases match TRBD2. This CDR3 is built from 15 residues. Germline CDR1 and CDR2: MDHEN and SYDVKM. Losses at the gene ends were 10 bases for V and 3 bases for J; bases not matched to a gene: 13. In DNA form, the CDR3 reads TGTGCCACCGTACCCCCGACTAGCGGAGTCTACGAGCAGTACTTC. It specifies CATVPPTSGVYEQYF.

The chain carries TRBV6-5 and TRBJ1-1; D is possibly TRBD1 (6 bases). This CDR3 has 14 amino acids. In germline, CDR1 is MNHEY, CDR2 SVGAGI. V was cut by 6 bases and J by 1 base, with 12 bases left in between. CDR3 sequence reads: CASRTGLANTEAFF. The CDR3 coding sequence is TGTGCCAGCAGGACAGGTCTGGCGAACACTGAAGCTTTCTTT.

This chain uses TRBV7-9 with TRBJ2-2; TRBD1 aligns across 7 bases. The V gene's germline CDR1 is SEHNR and CDR2 FQNEAQ (reference sequence). CDR3 length equals 15 residues. V gave up 5 bases and J gave up 3 bases; unmatched junction bases: 6. CDR3 DNA sequence: TGTGCCAGCAGCCCGGGACAGCTCCACACCGGGGAGCTGTTTTTT. It yields the protein CASSPGQLHTGELFF.

The chain has TRBV6-1 and TRBJ1-1; D is uncertain. The germline V gene encodes CDR1 MNHNS and CDR2 SASEGT. This CDR3 region has 13 residues. Trimming took 6 bases from V and 10 from J, leaving 18 bases between them. CDR3 protein: CASSTRTIGIAFF. The CDR3 DNA is TGTGCCAGCAGCACCCGGACTATTGGGATAGCTTTCTTT.

CDR3 in DNA: TGCGCCAGCAGCCCGGGACAAACGAACACTGAAGCTTTCTTT. Translating it yields CASSPGQTNTEAFF. V is TRBV5-1 and J is TRBJ1-1; TRBD1 might be the D (6 bases). The CDR3 spans 14 residues. Germline-derived CDR1 and CDR2 are SGHRS and YFSETQ. Trimming took 4 bases from V and 1 from J, leaving 11 bases between them.

The chain has TRBV9 and TRBJ1-4; 8 bases map to TRBD1. V was clipped by 0 bases and J by 8 bases; unmatched bases: 9. Per germline, CDR1 SGDLS and CDR2 YYNGEE. The CDR3 totals 16 residues. The CDR3 region has the DNA TGTGCCAGCAGCGTAGGCCCCGGACAGGGAATAGAAAAACTGTTTTTT. Its translation is CASSVGPGQGIEKLFF.

The rearrangement joins TRBV3-1 (or the pseudogene TRBV3-2) to TRBJ1-5; no definite D call. V was clipped by 4 bases and J by 6 bases, with 13 bases between them. CDR3 length equals 14 residues. The germline CDR1 and CDR2 sequences are LGHDT and YNNKEL (reference sequence). In DNA, the CDR3 is TGTGCCAGCAGCCGTTCCGGGGAGAGTCAGCCCCAGCATTTT. This gives the protein CASSRSGESQPQHF.

V and J are TRBV11-3 and TRBJ1-2, with TRBD1 as a possible D gene (6 bases). The CDR3 has 13 amino acids. Germline V gives CDR1 SGHNT, CDR2 YENEEA. Trimming took 5 bases from V and 6 from J, leaving 13 bases between them. CDR3 sequence (DNA): TGTGCCAGCAGCAACACAGGGTCTAATGGCTACACCTTC. It codes for CASSNTGSNGYTF.

The genes are TRBV15 and TRBJ1-2, with TRBD1 as a possible D gene (6 bases). The germline V gene encodes CDR1 LNHNV and CDR2 YYDKDF (reference sequence). The ends were cut back, 0 bases at V and 5 bases at J, with 10 bases in the middle. CDR3 size: 14 residues. CDR3 region: CATSRDIGQYGYTF. Written as DNA, the CDR3 is TGTGCCACCAGCAGAGATATCGGACAGTATGGCTACACCTTC.

CDR3 nucleotide sequence: TGTGCCTGGAGCCGGGGAGGGGCTTACTCTGAGCAGTTCTTC. This encodes CAWSRGGAYSEQFF. The chain is built from TRBV30 and TRBJ2-1; 7 bases are shared with TRBD2. This CDR3 region has 14 residues. Germline assignment: CDR1 GTSNPN and CDR2 SVGIG (reference sequence). V shed 3 bases, J shed 9 bases, and the junction held 11 bases outside the gene matches.

This clone was counted a single time. The rearrangement links TRBV25-1 to TRBJ1-4; D is undetermined. The CDR3 sequence is 13 residues long. Trimming took off 3 bases at V and 5 bases at J, with 7 bases between the two ends. The germline gives CDR1 MGHDK, CDR2 SYGVNS. The CDR3 loop is CASSEGFNEKLFF. In DNA form, the CDR3 reads TGTGCCAGCAGTGAGGGCTTCAATGAAAAACTGTTTTTT.

This chain uses TRBV20-1 with TRBJ1-2; D possibly corresponds to TRBD1 (5 bases). The V end was cut by 3 bases, the J end by 2 bases, with 16 bases between. Germline CDR1 reads DFQATT; CDR2 reads SNEGSKA (reference sequence). The length of the CDR3 is 15 residues. The CDR3 sequence: CSASRPVQGNYGYTF. For the CDR3, the DNA is TGCAGTGCTAGTCGCCCGGTCCAGGGAAACTATGGCTACACCTTC.

The J gene is TRBJ2-7, the V gene TRBV7-2; TRBD1 might be the D (6 bases). V was clipped by 4 bases and J by 6 bases, with 16 bases between them. CDR3 size: 14 residues. Per the germline V gene, CDR1 is SGHTA and CDR2 is FQGNSA. Written as DNA, the CDR3 is TGTGCCAGCAGCTCAAGAGGAACAGGGACCGAGCAGTACTTC. Translation gives CASSSRGTGTEQYF.

The V and J genes are TRBV27 and TRBJ1-2, with unresolved D. Germline values: CDR1 MNHEY, CDR2 SMNVEV (reference sequence). The CDR3 is 13 residues long. The V end lost 3 bases, the J end lost 5 bases, and 10 bases lay between the germline ends. CDR3 loop: CASSFLPGYGYTF. The CDR3 DNA reads TGTGCCAGCAGTTTCCTTCCAGGTTATGGCTACACCTTC.

This clone has a count of ten or more. J is TRBJ1-1 and V is TRBV29-1; TRBD1 aligns across 8 bases. This CDR3 has 13 residues. The V segment lost 7 bases and the J segment 2 bases; nucleotides outside the gene matches: 6. Germline V gene lookup returns CDR1 SQVTM and CDR2 ANQGSEA. CDR3 residues: CSGGTGGNTEAFF. The CDR3 nucleotides are TGCAGCGGTGGGACAGGAGGAAACACTGAAGCTTTCTTT.